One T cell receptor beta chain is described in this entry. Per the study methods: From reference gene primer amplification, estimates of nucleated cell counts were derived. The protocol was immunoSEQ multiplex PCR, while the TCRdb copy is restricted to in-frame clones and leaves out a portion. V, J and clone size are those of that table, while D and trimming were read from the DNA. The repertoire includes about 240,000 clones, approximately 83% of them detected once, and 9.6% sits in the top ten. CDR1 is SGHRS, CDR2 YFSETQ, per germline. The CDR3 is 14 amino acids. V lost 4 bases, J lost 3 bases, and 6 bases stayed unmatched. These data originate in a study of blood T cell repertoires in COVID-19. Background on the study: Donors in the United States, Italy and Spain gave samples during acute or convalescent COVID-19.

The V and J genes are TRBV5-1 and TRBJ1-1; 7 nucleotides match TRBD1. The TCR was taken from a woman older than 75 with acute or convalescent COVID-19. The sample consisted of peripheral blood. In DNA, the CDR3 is TGCGCCAGCAGCATACGAACAGGGGACACTGAAGCTTTCTTT. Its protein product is CASSIRTGDTEAFF. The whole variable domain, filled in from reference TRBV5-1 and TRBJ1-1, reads KAGVTQTPRYLIKTRGQQVTLSCSPISGHRSVSWYQQTPGQGLQFLFEYFSETQRNKGNFPGRFSGRQFSNSRSEMNVSTLELGDSALYLCASSIRTGDTEAFFGQGTRLTVV.